This T cell receptor beta chain was recovered during a study of cytomegalovirus exposure and HLA in healthy donors. Study results and limitations: Of the V segments, some could not be distinguished, including TRBV6-2 and TRBV6-3, and were excluded. Investigators reported 150 to 200 TCR beta chains as tied to cytomegalovirus. Later analysis demonstrated an association between a missense DCLRE1C variant and TCR beta V- and J-gene trimming.

13 Jbeta primers and 60 Vbeta primers were used for the PCR. TCRdb keeps only in-frame clones here, not all; method: immunoSEQ multiplex PCR. Among around 150,000 clones listed, approximately 82% were seen once. This clone was counted once. As yet, its antigen is unknown. The CDR3 is 18 amino acids. V gave up 5 bases and J gave up 4 bases; unmatched junction bases: 16. Germline CDR1 is SGHNT and CDR2 is YYREEE (reference sequence). This sequence was found in a man aged 25-40 years in good health and CMV-seropositive. The chain uses TRBV5-4 and TRBJ2-2; TRBD2 aligns across 8 bases. Sequenced: PBMCs. This CDR3 is CASRGGTPVGGGTGELFF. In DNA form, the CDR3 reads TGTGCCAGCAGAGGGGGGACACCCGTCGGGGGGGGCACCGGGGAGCTGTTTTTT. The whole variable domain, filled in from reference TRBV5-4 and TRBJ2-2, reads ETGVTQSPTHLIKTRGQQVTLRCSSQSGHNTVSWYQQALGQGPQFIFQYYREEENGRGNFPPRFSGLQFPNYSSELNVNALELDDSALYLCASRGGTPVGGGTGELFFGEGSRLTVL.